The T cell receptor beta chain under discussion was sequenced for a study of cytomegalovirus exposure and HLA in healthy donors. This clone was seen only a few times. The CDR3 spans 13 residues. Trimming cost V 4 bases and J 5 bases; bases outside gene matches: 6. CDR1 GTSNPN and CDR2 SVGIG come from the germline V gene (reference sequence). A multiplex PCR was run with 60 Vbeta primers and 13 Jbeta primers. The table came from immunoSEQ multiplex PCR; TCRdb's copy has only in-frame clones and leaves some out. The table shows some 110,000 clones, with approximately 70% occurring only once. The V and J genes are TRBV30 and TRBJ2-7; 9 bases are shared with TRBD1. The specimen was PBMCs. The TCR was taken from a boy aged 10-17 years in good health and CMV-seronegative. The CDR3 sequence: CAWMATGGNEQYF. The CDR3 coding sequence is TGTGCCTGGATGGCGACAGGGGGAAACGAGCAGTACTTC.